This entry lists 20 T cell receptor beta chains sequenced from one sample in a study of CD8+CD57+ T cells in acquired aplastic anemia. For CDR3 and TCR beta VDJ profiling, genomic DNA was the template used. TCRdb re-derived calls from the reads in MiXCR, one entry per CDR3 protein. The sample gives roughly 160,000 distinct CDR3 sequences, 47% of which show up once; 2.5% to 3% is in the top ten. Flow cytometry had shown expanded CD8+CD57+ cells in the patients chosen for sequencing. Specimen: sorted CD4+, CD8+, or CD8+CD57+ T cells (not recorded which) from PBMCs. The receptor set was obtained from a human donor with aplastic anemia.

Many counts were recorded for this clonotype. The chain recombines TRBV20-1 with TRBJ1-1; D gene ambiguous. Trimming took 3 bases from V and 0 from J, leaving 11 bases between them. Germline values: CDR1 DFQATT, CDR2 SNEGSKA (reference sequence). This CDR3 is built from 14 residues. CDR3 sequence (DNA): TGCAGTGCTAGTGTGATCAGCCTGAACACTGAAGCTTTCTTT. Protein sequence: CSASVISLNTEAFF.

The chain employs TRBV11-1 and TRBJ2-5, with D possibly being TRBD2 (6 bases). The CDR3 loop spans 17 amino acids. Germline lookup yields CDR1 SGHAT and CDR2 FQDESV (reference sequence). V gave up 5 bases and J gave up 1 base, with 20 bases separating them. In DNA, the CDR3 is TGTGCCAGCAGCCCCCGGCGGGGTAGCGGTCTCCAAGAGACCCAGTACTTC. Translating gives CASSPRRGSGLQETQYF. The whole variable domain, remainder taken from reference TRBV11-1 and TRBJ2-5, is EAEVAQSPRYKITEKSQAVAFWCDPISGHATLYWYRQILGQGPELLVQFQDESVVDDSQLPKDRFSAERLKGVDSTLKIQPAELGDSAMYLCASSPRRGSGLQETQYFGPGTRLLVL.

This clonotype was detected ten times or more. Written as DNA, the CDR3 is TGCGCCAGCAGCTTCGGGCAGCTTTCCTACGAGCAGTACTTC. As protein: CASSFGQLSYEQYF. The chain links TRBV5-1 to TRBJ2-7; D not resolved. The length of the CDR3 is 14 residues. The germline V gene has CDR1 SGHRS and CDR2 YFSETQ. V was trimmed by 2 bases and J by 1 base, leaving 10 bases between them.

This clonotype was found a few times. This rearrangement joins TRBV10-3 to TRBJ1-2, with D possibly TRBD1 on 5 matching bases. Trimming pared 3 bases from V and 4 bases from J, leaving 15 bases between. The germline CDR1 and CDR2 sequences are ENHRY and SYGVKD. The CDR3 totals 15 residues. The CDR3 coding sequence is TGTGCCATCAGTGACGTACGTGGAGGGGTCTATGGCTACACCTTC. Its protein product is CAISDVRGGVYGYTF.

The sample holds a few counts of this clonotype. Here the CDR3 reads CASSYQLGEGETQYF. In nucleotides, the CDR3 is TGTGCCAGCAGTTACCAACTAGGGGAGGGAGAGACCCAGTACTTC. The chain couples TRBV6-5 to TRBJ2-5, with TRBD2 matching 7 bases. The ends lost 2 bases at V and 4 bases at J; junction bases unmatched: 7. The CDR3 has 15 residues. Germline CDR1 MNHEY, CDR2 SVGAGI.

This chain joins TRBV20-1 and TRBJ2-7, with TRBD2 matching over 13 bases. The V segment lost 0 bases and the J segment 3 bases; nucleotides outside the gene matches: 2. Germline CDR1 and CDR2: DFQATT and SNEGSKA (reference sequence). The CDR3 runs to 15 residues. CDR3: CSARDGTSGNYEQYF. The CDR3 DNA sequence: TGCAGTGCTAGAGATGGGACTAGCGGGAACTACGAGCAGTACTTC.

This clonotype has a count of ten or more. The CDR3 here is CASTQGLVGLREYF. CDR3 nucleotides: TGTGCCAGCACCCAAGGATTAGTCGGTCTAAGAGAGTACTTC. V usage is TRBV5-6 and J usage is TRBJ2-5; no reliable D call. The germline V gene encodes CDR1 SGHDT and CDR2 YYEEEE. Trimming left V 6 bases short and J 12 bases short, with 24 bases between. This CDR3 is 14 amino acids long. The full variable domain, its missing parts supplied by reference TRBV5-6 and TRBJ2-5, is DAGVTQSPTHLIKTRGQQVTLRCSPKSGHDTVSWYQQALGQGPQFIFQYYEEEERQRGNFPDRFSGHQFPNYSSELNVNALLLGDSALYLCASTQGLVGLREYFGPGTRLLVL.

The chain recombines TRBV11-1 with TRBJ1-1, with TRBD1 as a possible D gene (6 bases). V lost 7 bases, J lost 0 bases, and 18 bases lay in between. CDR1 and CDR2 from the germline V gene are SGHAT and FQDESV (reference sequence). There are 16 residues in the CDR3. In DNA, the CDR3 is TGTGCCAGCACCAATCCGGGACATAGGTTGAACACTGAAGCTTTCTTT. Translated, it gives CASTNPGHRLNTEAFF. Using reference TRBV11-1 and TRBJ1-1 for the parts outside the CDR3, the full variable domain is EAEVAQSPRYKITEKSQAVAFWCDPISGHATLYWYRQILGQGPELLVQFQDESVVDDSQLPKDRFSAERLKGVDSTLKIQPAELGDSAMYLCASTNPGHRLNTEAFFGQGTRLTVV.

This clonotype appeared many times. The chain has TRBV20-1 and TRBJ2-7; 10 bases match TRBD2. Germline V lookup: CDR1 DFQATT, CDR2 SNEGSKA (reference sequence). This CDR3 is 15 amino acids long. J was trimmed by 6 bases and V by 3 bases; bases with no gene match: 11. The CDR3 DNA is TGCAGTGCTAGTCTTTCAGCGGGAGGGGGCGGCGAGCAGTACTTC. Amino acids: CSASLSAGGGGEQYF.

This clonotype was seen only once. The CDR3 end shows no conserved phenylalanine or tryptophan, and so a read error is likely. The DNA is left out, because the CDR3 cannot be placed on it with certainty; the CDR3 is given as TCRdb lists it. The genes are TRBV29-1 and TRBJ1-1; no DNA check was done on the table's D call, TRBD1. Germline CDR1 reads SQVTM; CDR2 reads ANQGSEA. Counting both end residues, the CDR3 totals 13 amino acids. CDR3 in amino acids: CSVEGQGSTEAFL.

The CDR3 spells CATSDFETGVNNEQFF. Written as DNA, the CDR3 is TGTGCCACCAGTGATTTCGAGACAGGAGTAAACAATGAGCAGTTCTTC. This sequence joins TRBV24-1 and TRBJ2-1; D may be TRBD1 (6 bases). With 1 base removed from V and 5 bases from J, the gap between germline ends came to 14 bases. The CDR3 runs 16 residues. The V gene's germline CDR1 is KGHDR and CDR2 SFDVKD.

The V and J genes are TRBV6-1 and TRBJ2-7; D might be TRBD1 (5 bases). The CDR3 loop spans 13 amino acids. The V and J ends lost 6 bases and 4 bases respectively, with 13 bases between them. CDR1 and CDR2 from the germline V gene are MNHNS and SASEGT. The DNA of the CDR3 is TGTGCCAGCAGCCACGCAGGGCGGTACGAGCAGTACTTC. Its translation is CASSHAGRYEQYF.

In this sample, this clonotype turned up once. The chain is built from TRBV19 and TRBJ2-7, with D possibly matching TRBD1 (6 bases). Germline V gene lookup returns CDR1 LNHDA and CDR2 SQIVND (reference sequence). The CDR3 runs 13 residues. V shed 1 base and J shed 5 bases, with 9 bases lying between them. The CDR3, as DNA: TGTGCCAGTAGTATAGCAGCAGGGGACGAGCAGTACTTC. As protein: CASSIAAGDEQYF.

This clonotype was counted at least ten times. This chain joins TRBV19 and TRBJ2-7, with TRBD2 identical over 8 bases. CDR1 is LNHDA, CDR2 SQIVND, per germline (reference sequence). CDR3 size: 14 residues. The J segment lost 2 bases and the V segment lost 7 bases, leaving 7 bases of the junction unmatched. CDR3 amino acids: CASTSTSGPYEQYF. CDR3 in DNA: TGTGCCAGTACTTCAACTAGCGGCCCCTACGAGCAGTACTTC.

The genes are TRBV11-2 and TRBJ2-3; TRBD1 might be the D (6 bases). The CDR3 covers 16 residues. Germline CDR1 SGHAT, CDR2 FQNNGV. Trimming took 5 bases from V and 2 from J, leaving 17 bases between them. CDR3 protein: CASSPGQLIFTDTQYF. The CDR3 DNA reads TGTGCCAGCAGCCCAGGACAGCTCATATTCACAGATACGCAGTATTTT.

This clonotype showed up just a few times. The CDR3: CASSEGTEAFF. The CDR3 DNA is TGTGCCAGCAGTGAAGGCACTGAAGCTTTCTTT. V usage is TRBV2 and J usage is TRBJ1-1, with unresolved D. From germline, CDR1 is SNHLY and CDR2 FYNNEI. CDR3 length: 11 amino acids. Trimming stripped 1 base from V and 4 bases from J, with 1 base between.

The V call is TRBV15, the J call TRBJ2-2; possible D gene TRBD1, 6 bases. This CDR3 contains 14 residues. CDR1 is LNHNV, CDR2 YYDKDF, per germline (reference sequence). V was clipped by 0 bases and J by 7 bases, with 9 bases between them. CDR3 region: CATSRDPGDGELFF. The CDR3 DNA follows: TGTGCCACCAGCAGAGATCCAGGGGACGGGGAGCTGTTTTTT.

There are many counts of this clonotype. CDR3 nucleotides: TGTGCCAGCAGCCGTGACAGGGGGGAGAATCAGCCCCAGCATTTT. It yields the protein CASSRDRGENQPQHF. This chain connects TRBV7-2 to TRBJ1-5; 9 nucleotides agree with TRBD1. The germline V gene has CDR1 SGHTA and CDR2 FQGNSA. This CDR3 is built from 15 residues. Trimming took 5 bases from V and 4 from J; bases not matched to a gene: 6.

The rearrangement joins TRBV20-1 to TRBJ2-7; 7 nucleotides agree with TRBD2. Germline trimming cut 0 bases from V and 2 bases from J; bases unmatched to any gene: 10. CDR3 length: 16 amino acids. Looked up from germline, CDR1 is DFQATT and CDR2 is SNEGSKA (reference sequence). The chain's CDR3 is CSARDAFGGGAYEQYF. The CDR3 coding sequence is TGCAGTGCTAGAGATGCGTTCGGCGGGGGAGCCTACGAGCAGTACTTC.

This clonotype turned up a few times. V gene TRBV7-9 combines with J gene TRBJ1-1; D call uncertain. V lost 1 base to trimming and J lost 6 bases, with 9 bases between them. CDR3 length: 13 amino acids. Germline CDR1 is SEHNR and CDR2 is FQNEAQ (reference sequence). The CDR3: CASSLGGVAEAFF. CDR3 DNA sequence: TGTGCCAGCAGCTTAGGGGGAGTCGCTGAAGCTTTCTTT.